A selection of T cell receptor beta chains follows, all from one sample in a study of chemoradiotherapy in HPV16-positive cancers. Profiling relied on immunoSEQ multiplex PCR, and the TCRdb table lists in-frame clones only, not all of them. The table lists approximately 5,700 clones, around 87% of them singletons, with about 2.1% in the top ten. The material was tumor tissue, obtained from a patient who underwent chemoradiotherapy. The receptors were gathered from a human donor with HPV-associated anogenital cancer. Each CDR3 is given with its conserved first and last residue. Fields, in order: clone size, J gene, V gene, D gene, CDR3 DNA, CDR3 protein. The D gene is left open where the match is weak. Clone size is shown for a subset of rows, as once, few, many or a class of expanded clone.

NA	TRBJ2-7	TRBV2	TRBD2	TGTGCCAGTTTACTAGCGGGAGGGCCCTACGAGCAGTACTTC	CASLLAGGPYEQYF
NA	TRBJ1-2	TRBV9	TRBD1	TGTGCCAGCAGCATCCGACAGGGAATGGACTATGGCTACACCTTC	CASSIRQGMDYGYTF
NA	TRBJ2-1	TRBV4-3	TRBD2	TGCGCCAGCAGCCCAGAAACCGAGCGGGAGGGGAATGAGCAGTTCTTC	CASSPETEREGNEQFF
NA	TRBJ1-1	TRBV29-1	NA	TGCAGCGGGACAGAAAACACTGAAGCTTTCTTT	CSGTENTEAFF
NA	TRBJ2-5	TRBV27	NA	TGTGCCAGCACCGGTAAGGAGGAGACCCAGTACTTC	CASTGKEETQYF
NA	TRBJ2-6	TRBV6-1	TRBD1	TGTGCCAGCAGTAAGACAGGGGTCGGGGCCAACGTCCTGACTTTC	CASSKTGVGANVLTF
NA	TRBJ2-3	TRBV5-1	NA	TGCGCCAGCAGCTTGGGAGGTAATGCAGATACGCAGTATTTT	CASSLGGNADTQYF
NA	TRBJ1-1	TRBV6-1	NA	TGTGCCAGCAGTGATCTCGGGGATAACACTGAAGCTTTCTTT	CASSDLGDNTEAFF
NA	TRBJ2-5	TRBV29-1	NA	TGCAGCGTTGAAGATCTGGGGGAGGAGACCCAGTACTTC	CSVEDLGEETQYF
NA	TRBJ1-1	TRBV28	TRBD1	TGTGCCAGCAGATATACCGGGACAGGGCTCACTGAAGCTTTCTTT	CASRYTGTGLTEAFF
NA	TRBJ2-4	TRBV5-1	NA	TGCGCCAGCAGCTCCCTCGGGGGTAGGGACATTCAGTACTTC	CASSSLGGRDIQYF
NA	TRBJ1-4	TRBV30	NA	TGTGCCTGGACTCCGGCCATGGGTGAAAAACTGTTTTTT	CAWTPAMGEKLFF
NA	TRBJ1-1	TRBV7-2	NA	TGTGCCAGCAGCTTAGGCGTCTGGACCGGAGAAGCTTTCTTT	CASSLGVWTGEAFF
NA	TRBJ2-5	TRBV6-6	NA	TGTGCCAGCAGATCAGGGGTTGAGCAGTACTTC	CASRSGVEQYF
NA	TRBJ2-5	TRBV12-5	NA	TGTGCTAGTGGTTTGAATGCTTTCTCTAGCGCCCAGTACTTC	CASGLNAFSSAQYF
once	TRBJ1-2	TRBV7-9	TRBD1	TGTGCCAGCAGCGCGTTGACAGGGGGAGACTATGGCTACACCTTC	CASSALTGGDYGYTF
once	TRBJ1-3	TRBV28	NA	TGTGCCAGCACCCTAACTGGAAACACCATATATTTT	CASTLTGNTIYF
NA	TRBJ2-1	TRBV5-4	NA	TGTGCCAGCAGCGCCTCGGGAGATGAGCAGTTCTTC	CASSASGDEQFF
NA	TRBJ1-5	TRBV9	NA	TGTGCCAGCAGCTTAGGAGGGGGGGCACAGCCCCAGCATTTT	CASSLGGGAQPQHF
NA	TRBJ2-7	TRBV21-1	NA	TGTGCCAGCAGCAAATCGAGGACAGGGGGCCACGAGCAGTACTTC	CASSKSRTGGHEQYF
NA	TRBJ2-7	TRBV6-6	TRBD2	TGTGCCAGCACCCCTAGCGGGAGTTACGAGCAGTACTTC	CASTPSGSYEQYF
NA	TRBJ2-1	TRBV30	NA	TGTGCCTGGAGTGCGGGACCTTACAATGAGCAGTTCTTC	CAWSAGPYNEQFF
NA	TRBJ1-2	TRBV27	NA	TGTGCCAGCAGTTTAGGCGCAGGGTGGGGTTATGGCTACACCTTC	CASSLGAGWGYGYTF
NA	TRBJ1-5	TRBV28	TRBD1	TGTGCCAGCAGTTCTGCTCGGACAGGACCCGATCAGCCCCAGCATTTT	CASSSARTGPDQPQHF
NA	TRBJ2-7	TRBV20-1	NA	TGCAGTGCTAGACTAAACTACGAGCAGTACTTC	CSARLNYEQYF
NA	TRBJ2-3	TRBV28	NA	TGTGCCAGCAGGGGTGGCGGGGTGGATAGAGATACGCAGTATTTT	CASRGGGVDRDTQYF
NA	TRBJ1-2	TRBV7-9	NA	TGTGCCAGCAGCCCTACCGCCTTTCCAAGAGGGGATGGCTACACCTTC	CASSPTAFPRGDGYTF
NA	TRBJ2-7	TRBV5-6	NA	TGTGCCAGCAGCTTGGTCCACGGGGCAGGGCCCTCCTACGAGCAGTACTTC	CASSLVHGAGPSYEQYF
NA	TRBJ1-1	TRBV10-3	NA	TGTGCCATCAGTGTTCTAGGAGCTGAAGCTTTCTTT	CAISVLGAEAFF
NA	TRBJ1-3	TRBV6-5	NA	TGTGCCAGCAGTTACTCGGACTCATCGCCTGGAAACACCATATATTTT	CASSYSDSSPGNTIYF
NA	TRBJ2-2	TRBV5-4	NA	TGTGCCAGCAGCTTGGCCGGTGGAGAGGGGATTGCCGGGGAGCTGTTTTTT	CASSLAGGEGIAGELFF
NA	TRBJ2-1	TRBV2	NA	TGTGCCAGCATCGGGGACCCCTCCAATGAGCAGTTCTTC	CASIGDPSNEQFF
NA	TRBJ2-2	TRBV7-9	TRBD1	TGTGCCAGCAGCCCTTGGACAGGGGGCTTGGACGGGGAGCTGTTTTTT	CASSPWTGGLDGELFF
NA	TRBJ2-1	TRBV5-4	NA	TGTGCCAGCAGCTTGGACAATGAGCAGTTCTTC	CASSLDNEQFF
NA	TRBJ2-7	TRBV21-1	NA	TGTGCCAGCAGCAAAGTCAACAGGGGGCCCGCCTCTTATTACGAGCAGTACTTC	CASSKVNRGPASYYEQYF
NA	TRBJ1-1	TRBV4-3	NA	TGCGCCAGCAGCCAAACACGGGACCGAGGAGAAGCTTTCTTT	CASSQTRDRGEAFF
NA	TRBJ2-4	TRBV20-1	TRBD2	TGCAGTGCTAGAAGCCTAGCGGGAACGTACTTC	CSARSLAGTYF
few	TRBJ1-5	TRBV6-1	NA	TGTGCCAGCAGTGAACATCCGGGGCAGAATCAGCCCCAGCATTTT	CASSEHPGQNQPQHF
NA	TRBJ2-3	TRBV9	TRBD1	TGTGCCAGCAGCGTAGGAGGGGACAGGCTGTATAATACGCAGTATTTT	CASSVGGDRLYNTQYF
NA	TRBJ2-2	TRBV5-1	NA	TGCGCCAGCAGCTTAAGTGGACTCGAGAACACCGGGGAGCTGTTTTTT	CASSLSGLENTGELFF
NA	TRBJ2-7	TRBV7-8	TRBD2	TGTGCCAGCAGCACCAGCGGGACTAGCGGCTCCTACGAGCAGTACTTC	CASSTSGTSGSYEQYF
NA	TRBJ2-1	TRBV4-3	NA	TGCGCCAGCAGCCAAGGAGTCGGGGTCAACAATGAGCAGTTCTTC	CASSQGVGVNNEQFF
NA	TRBJ2-5	TRBV27	NA	TGTGCCAGCAGTTTGGGATCCAGAGGAGACGAGACCCAGTACTTC	CASSLGSRGDETQYF
once	TRBJ2-7	TRBV11-2	NA	TGTGCCAGCAGCCCCCAAGGGGCCTCCTACGAGCAGTACTTC	CASSPQGASYEQYF
few	TRBJ2-7	TRBV28	NA	TGTGCCAGCAGTTTAGGAGGGACCACTGGAGAGCAGTACTTC	CASSLGGTTGEQYF
NA	TRBJ2-7	TRBV28	TRBD2	TGTGCCAGCAGTTTAGGGACTAGCGGCGAGCAGTACTTC	CASSLGTSGEQYF